A selection of T cell receptor beta chains follows, all from one sample in a study of Ad26.COV2.S vaccination and SARS-CoV-2 variants. Clones were read by immunoSEQ multiplex PCR, and TCRdb kept only the in-frame ones, dropping some. The sample has about 350,000 clones, 75% to 90% seen once. The input for sequencing was peripheral blood, taken in a trial of Ad26.COV2.S vaccine versus placebo. These receptor sequences come from a person aged 18-60 years who received the Ad26.COV2.S COVID-19 vaccine or a placebo. The CDR3 runs from the conserved cysteine through the conserved F or W. D genes are given only for firm matches. Clone size is stated in some rows and not others, as once, few, many or a class when expanded.

d_call clone_size j_call v_call cdr3_nt cdr3_aa
. . TRBJ2-7 TRBV6-1 TGTGCCAGCAGTGAAGCGTGGGGGAACGAGCAGTACTTC CASSEAWGNEQYF
. . TRBJ2-7 TRBV30 TGTGCCTGGAGTCCCCGGGACGAGCAGTACTTC CAWSPRDEQYF
. . TRBJ2-3 TRBV24-1 TGTGCCACCAGTGATGGAGGGGGATATACGCAGTATTTT CATSDGGGYTQYF
TRBD2 . TRBJ2-5 TRBV3-1/TRBV3-2 TGTGCCAGCAGCCCCCTTCGGCCTAGCGGGGGCCAAGAGACCCAGTACTTC CASSPLRPSGGQETQYF
TRBD1 once TRBJ2-2 TRBV4-2 TGTGCCAGCAGCCAAAGGGACAGGGTCACCGGGGAGCTGTTTTTT CASSQRDRVTGELFF
. . TRBJ2-5 TRBV30 TGTGCCTGGACGGGACAGTCCGGGGGGACCCAGTACTTC CAWTGQSGGTQYF
. once TRBJ1-2 TRBV12-3/TRBV12-4 TGTGCCAGCAGTACGGGACCGCTCGATGGCTACACCTTC CASSTGPLDGYTF
. . TRBJ2-1 TRBV9 TGTGCCAGCAGCGTAACCAATGAGCAGTTCTTC CASSVTNEQFF
. . TRBJ1-2 TRBV11-2 TGTGCCAGCAGCTCCAGGGGTTCCGGCTACACCTTC CASSSRGSGYTF
. . TRBJ1-6 TRBV19 TGTGCTGGACTTATTCAGGGAGACTCCTATAATTCACCCCTCCACTTT CAGLIQGDSYNSPLHF
. . TRBJ2-3 TRBV18 TGTGCCAGCTCACCTTCTCGGAGAGTGGCCACAGATACGCAGTATTTT CASSPSRRVATDTQYF
TRBD2 . TRBJ2-1 TRBV5-4 TGTGCCAGCAGCCCAGGGACATTCGCTAGCGGGGGCTACAATGAGCAGTTCTTC CASSPGTFASGGYNEQFF
. . TRBJ2-1 TRBV3-1/TRBV3-2 TGTGCCAGCAGCGAGAGGGGATCCTACAATGAGCAGTTCTTC CASSERGSYNEQFF
. . TRBJ2-7 TRBV24-1 TGTGCCACCAGTACTGGATCGGGACCAAACTTCTACGAGCAGTACTTC CATSTGSGPNFYEQYF
. . TRBJ1-2 TRBV3-1/TRBV3-2 TGTGCCAGCAGCCAAGGGCCCCAGGGGCCTTATGGCTACACCTTC CASSQGPQGPYGYTF
. . TRBJ1-2 TRBV27 TGTGCCAGCAGGGGGCTCCAGGGAGTGTATGGCTACACCTTC CASRGLQGVYGYTF
TRBD2 once TRBJ2-2 TRBV9 TGTGCCAGCAGCGTAGAGGAACTAGCGGGAGGGCCGGACACCGGGGAGCTGTTTTTT CASSVEELAGGPDTGELFF
TRBD2 once TRBJ2-5 TRBV9 TGTGCCAGCAGCGTAGGACCAGCGGGGCTACAAGAGACCCAGTACTTC CASSVGPAGLQETQYF
. . TRBJ1-1 TRBV7-6 TGTGCCAGCAGCTTGCGCCCGGGGGTAAGCACTGAAGCTTTCTTT CASSLRPGVSTEAFF
TRBD1 . TRBJ2-5 TRBV7-9 TGTGCCAGCAGCTCTTGGACAGGTAGAGGGGAGACCCAGTACTTC CASSSWTGRGETQYF
. few TRBJ2-7 TRBV21-1 TGTGCCAGCACCGCACTCCCGGGGCACTACGAGCAGTACTTC CASTALPGHYEQYF
. . TRBJ2-5 TRBV7-6 TGTGCCAGCAGCAAAGGGACAGCGGGTCCGGAGACCCAGTACTTC CASSKGTAGPETQYF
. . TRBJ2-2 TRBV6-2/TRBV6-3 TGTGCCAGCAGTTACTCATACGGGGAGCTGTTTTTT CASSYSYGELFF
. . TRBJ2-3 TRBV7-9 TGTGCCAGCAGCTTACCGGGGGCTGGCACAGATACGCAGTATTTT CASSLPGAGTDTQYF
. . TRBJ2-7 TRBV28 TGTGCCAGCAGTTTATCGCCTGGCGGAAACGAGCAGTACTTC CASSLSPGGNEQYF
. . TRBJ1-2 TRBV6-1 TGTGCCAGCAGTGGGTACCCAGGGGCCTCACTCTATGGCTACACCTTC CASSGYPGASLYGYTF
TRBD2 . TRBJ2-3 TRBV6-2/TRBV6-3 TGTGCCAGCAGTAAGTGGACTAGCGGGGCGATTAGCACAGATACGCAGTATTTT CASSKWTSGAISTDTQYF
. . TRBJ2-1 TRBV18 TGTGCCAGCTCACCACCAGTGGGGGGTACCTACAATGAGCAGTTCTTC CASSPPVGGTYNEQFF
. . TRBJ2-7 TRBV7-9 TGTGCCAGCAGCTCGAGTTTCTACGAGCAGTACTTC CASSSSFYEQYF